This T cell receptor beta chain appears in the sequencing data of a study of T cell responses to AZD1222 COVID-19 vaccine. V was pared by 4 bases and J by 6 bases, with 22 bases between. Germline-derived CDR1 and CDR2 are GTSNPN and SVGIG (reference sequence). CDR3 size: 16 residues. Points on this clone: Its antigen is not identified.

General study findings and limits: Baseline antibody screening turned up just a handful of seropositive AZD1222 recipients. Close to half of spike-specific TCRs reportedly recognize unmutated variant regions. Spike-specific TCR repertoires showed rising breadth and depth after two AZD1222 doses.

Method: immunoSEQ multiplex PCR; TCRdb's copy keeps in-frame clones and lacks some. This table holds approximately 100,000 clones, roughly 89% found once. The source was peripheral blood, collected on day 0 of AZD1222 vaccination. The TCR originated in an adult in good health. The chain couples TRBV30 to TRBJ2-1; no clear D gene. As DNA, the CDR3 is TGTGCCTGGACGCAAAGAGCGCCCCTCCTTTTCAATGAGCAGTTCTTC. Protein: CAWTQRAPLLFNEQFF.